This T cell receptor beta chain was recovered during a study of blood T cell repertoires in COVID-19. About the study: In each case, the material was cDNA or gDNA derived from T cells, B-cell-depleted T cells, or PBMCs.

CDR1 SNHLY and CDR2 FYNNEI come from the germline V gene. V lost 3 bases, J lost 3 bases, and 11 bases lay in between. The CDR3 contains 14 residues. As handled by the study authors: Amplifying reference gene primers gave estimates of nucleated cell counts. Using immunoSEQ multiplex PCR, the repertoire was profiled, and TCRdb retains in-frame clones only, with some absent. V, J and clone size reflect that table, while D and trimming were determined from the DNA. This table holds 250,000 or so clones, 90% found once. This clone has only a few counts. This sequence joins TRBV2 and TRBJ1-2, with D possibly matching TRBD1 (6 bases). The sample consisted of peripheral blood. The TCR comes from an older woman with COVID-19, enrolled during active disease. DNA for the CDR3: TGTGCCAGCAGTGATGCTGGGGGCCACTATGGCTACACCTTC. This translates into CASSDAGGHYGYTF.